These 3 T cell receptor beta chains share one sample of origin, sequenced in a study of radiotherapy plus CTLA-4 blockade in lung cancer. Repertoires were generated with immunoSEQ multiplex PCR, while TCRdb's copy carries only in-frame clones and drops some. The table has more than 95,000 clones, around 79% seen once. The sequencing used peripheral blood, collected from a patient treated with radiotherapy plus ipilimumab. The origin of the receptors is a human donor with non-small cell lung cancer who had a partial response to radiotherapy plus ipilimumab. Some clones in this sample may be carry-over from other donors' samples.

This chain uses TRBV7-8 with TRBJ2-2, with 14 nucleotides matching TRBD2. Germline lookup yields CDR1 SGHVS and CDR2 FQNEAQ. The CDR3 length is 19 residues. J gave up 0 bases and V 5 bases, and 8 bases lay outside the gene matches. The CDR3 region is CASSPGLAGVTTNTGELFF. CDR3 DNA sequence: TGTGCCAGCAGCCCGGGACTAGCGGGAGTGACGACGAACACCGGGGAGCTGTTTTTT.

This clone was counted only a few times. This rearrangement joins TRBV28 to TRBJ2-7, with 10 bases aligning to TRBD2. V shed 2 bases, J shed 7 bases, and the junction held 14 bases outside the gene matches. The CDR3 runs 17 residues. CDR1 MDHEN and CDR2 SYDVKM come from the germline V gene. The CDR3 sequence: CASSLGSGQRGGREQYF. The DNA of the CDR3 is TGTGCCAGCAGTTTAGGGTCCGGGCAGCGGGGGGGCAGAGAGCAGTACTTC.

A few counts support this clone. V usage is TRBV5-8 and J usage is TRBJ2-6; D possibly corresponds to TRBD1 (5 bases). The V gene's germline CDR1 is SGHTS and CDR2 YDEGEE. This CDR3 contains 15 residues. V was trimmed by 1 base and J by 2 bases, leaving 7 bases between them. DNA for the CDR3: TGTGCCAGCAGCTTGAGACAGCCTGGGGCCAACGTCCTGACTTTC. Translation: CASSLRQPGANVLTF.